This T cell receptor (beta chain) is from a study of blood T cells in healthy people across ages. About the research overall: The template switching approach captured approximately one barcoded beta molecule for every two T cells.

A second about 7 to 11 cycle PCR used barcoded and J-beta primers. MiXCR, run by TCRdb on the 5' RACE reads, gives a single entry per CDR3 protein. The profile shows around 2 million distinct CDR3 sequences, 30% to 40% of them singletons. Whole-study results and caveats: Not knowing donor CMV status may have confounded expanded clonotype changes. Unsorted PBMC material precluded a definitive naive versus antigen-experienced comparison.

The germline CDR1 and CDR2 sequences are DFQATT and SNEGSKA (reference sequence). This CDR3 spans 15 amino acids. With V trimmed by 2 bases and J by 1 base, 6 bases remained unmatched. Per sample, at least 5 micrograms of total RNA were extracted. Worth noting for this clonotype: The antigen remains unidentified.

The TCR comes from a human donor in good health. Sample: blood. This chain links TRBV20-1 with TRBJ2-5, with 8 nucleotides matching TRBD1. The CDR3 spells CSARSGQGSQETQYF. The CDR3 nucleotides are TGCAGTGCTAGATCCGGACAGGGAAGCCAAGAGACCCAGTACTTC.